Below are 15 T cell receptor beta chains sequenced from a single sample in a study of blood T cells in healthy people across ages. A second PCR, run for roughly 7 to 12 cycles, used a sample-barcoded 5' primer plus a J-beta primer mix. TCRdb ran MiXCR on the 5' RACE reads and lists one entry per CDR3 protein. The data contain around 1.7 million distinct CDR3 sequences, approximately 28% of them singletons. Sequenced material: blood. Receptor source: a woman in her 30s in good health.

V gene TRBV12-3 or TRBV12-4 combines with J gene TRBJ1-1; D not certain. CDR3 size: 14 residues. V lost 7 bases and J lost 1, with 13 bases in between. In DNA form, the CDR3 reads TGTGCCAGCACCCCATTCTTAGGGAACACTGAAGCTTTCTTT. Its translation: CASTPFLGNTEAFF.

This clonotype has a count of ten or more. The chain joins TRBV12-3 or TRBV12-4 to TRBJ2-1; 11 bases fit TRBD2. This CDR3 contains 16 residues. V dropped 4 bases and J dropped 5; count of bases not matched to a gene: 7. CDR3 coding DNA: TGTGCCAGCAGTTCAGGACTAGCGGGTGGAAACAATGAGCAGTTCTTC. Amino acid sequence: CASSSGLAGGNNEQFF.

This clonotype was seen more than once but under ten times. The V and J genes are TRBV9 and TRBJ1-1, with unresolved D. The germline CDR1 and CDR2 sequences are SGDLS and YYNGEE. This CDR3 has 12 residues. Trimming removed 5 bases at V and 7 bases at J, with 12 bases between. CDR3 sequence (DNA): TGTGCCAGCAGGGAAATCTCAGGTGAAGCTTTCTTT. Protein: CASREISGEAFF.

This clonotype was found a few times. The chain combines TRBV14 with TRBJ1-6; 7 bases fit TRBD1. This CDR3 has 15 amino acids. Germline V lookup: CDR1 SGHDN, CDR2 FVKESK. J was trimmed by 9 bases and V by 4 bases; bases with no gene match: 9. The CDR3 here is CASSPGQWLSSPLHF. The DNA of the CDR3 is TGTGCCAGCAGCCCGGGACAGTGGTTGAGTTCACCCCTCCACTTT.

With respect to this clonotype: This may be a read error, as it is one base from a much larger clone. The CDR3 DNA is TGTGCCAGCAGTTTCGGGCGGAGCCCCTACAATGAGCAGTTCTTC. This translates into CASSFGRSPYNEQFF. This chain uses TRBV27 with TRBJ2-1; D is undetermined. In germline, CDR1 is MNHEY, CDR2 SMNVEV (reference sequence). The V and J ends lost 3 bases and 2 bases respectively, with 11 bases between them. The CDR3 covers 15 residues.

This clonotype was seen at least ten times. This chain uses TRBV12-3 or TRBV12-4 with TRBJ2-3; no clear D. The CDR3 loop spans 12 amino acids. V was cut by 3 bases and J by 4 bases, with 5 bases left in between. The CDR3 sequence is CASSFYSDTQYF. Here the CDR3 DNA reads TGTGCCAGCAGTTTTTATTCAGATACGCAGTATTTT.

As regards this clonotype: One end of the junction does not line up with germline, which may come from a read error. V and J are TRBV12-3 or TRBV12-4 and TRBJ2-7; D gene uncertain. The CDR3 loop spans 14 amino acids. DNA of the CDR3: TGTGCCAGCAGTTTAGGAGGCAGACCCTACGAGCGGTACTTC. It yields the protein CASSLGGRPYERYF.

The sample holds a few counts of this clonotype. The chain couples TRBV7-2 to TRBJ2-7; weak D call: TRBD1 (5 bases). Germline V lookup: CDR1 SGHTA, CDR2 FQGNSA. The V end was cut by 2 bases, the J end by 0 bases, with 14 bases between. The CDR3 has 16 residues. The CDR3 nucleotides read TGTGCCAGCAGCTTAAATGTGGGGCTGAGCTCCTACGAGCAGTACTTC. Protein sequence: CASSLNVGLSSYEQYF.

The rearrangement links TRBV3-1 to TRBJ2-5; D call uncertain. Germline loops: CDR1 LGHDT, CDR2 YNNKEL (reference sequence). The CDR3 contains 15 residues. V gave up 3 bases and J gave up 1 base, with 12 bases separating them. The CDR3 is CASSQAPRGQETQYF. The CDR3 DNA follows: TGTGCCAGCAGCCAGGCCCCTCGCGGCCAAGAGACCCAGTACTTC.

This clonotype was found a few times. Just one base apart from a much larger clone, this may be a read error. The gene calls are TRBV11-2 and TRBJ1-2; TRBD1 might be the D (5 bases). Germline V lookup: CDR1 SGHAT, CDR2 FQNNGV. The CDR3 contains 14 residues. V lost 1 base and J lost 4, with 10 bases in between. CDR3 nucleotides: TGTGCCAGCAGCTTAGGTGGACACCGCTATGGCTACACCTTC. This sequence encodes CASSLGGHRYGYTF. The whole variable domain, filled in from reference TRBV11-2 and TRBJ1-2, reads EAGVAQSPRYKIIEKRQSVAFWCNPISGHATLYWYQQILGQGPKLLIQFQNNGVVDDSQLPKDRFSAERLKGVDSTLKIQPAKLEDSAVYLCASSLGGHRYGYTFGSGTRLTVV.

The rearrangement joins TRBV6-5 to TRBJ1-5, with TRBD1 identical over 8 bases. This CDR3 region has 15 residues. Looked up from germline, CDR1 is MNHEY and CDR2 is SVGAGI. V dropped 4 bases and J dropped 7; count of bases not matched to a gene: 9. CDR3 coding DNA: TGTGCCAGCAGTTTTCAACAGGGGGGGGAGCAGCCCCAGCATTTT. As protein: CASSFQQGGEQPQHF.

Only one count was recorded for this clonotype. A read error may explain this, as a much larger clone is one base away. In this CDR3 the conserved last residue, phenylalanine or tryptophan, is missing, so a read error is likely. V is TRBV20-1 and J is TRBJ2-1; 7 bases line up with TRBD2. The V and J ends lost 5 bases and 2 bases, in that order; junction bases with no gene match: 9. The germline CDR1 and CDR2 sequences are DFQATT and SNEGSKA (reference sequence). CDR3 length: 15 amino acids. In DNA form, the CDR3 reads TGCAGTGCTTGGGGTGGGCTAGCGGCCTACAATGAGCAGTTCGTC. Amino acids: CSAWGGLAAYNEQFV.

This clonotype was seen more than once but under ten times. The V and J genes are TRBV7-9 and TRBJ2-3; D is ambiguous. Germline V gene lookup returns CDR1 SEHNR and CDR2 FQNEAQ (reference sequence). This CDR3 contains 13 residues. Trimming took 7 bases from V and 4 from J, leaving 12 bases between them. The CDR3, as DNA: TGTGCCAGCACCCCTTTTTGGGCAGATACGCAGTATTTT. Its protein product is CASTPFWADTQYF. The full variable domain, with the rest looked up from reference TRBV7-9 and TRBJ2-3, is DTGVSQNPRHKITKRGQNVTFRCDPISEHNRLYWYRQTLGQGPEFLTYFQNEAQLEKSRLLSDRFSAERPKGSFSTLEIQRTEQGDSAMYLCASTPFWADTQYFGPGTRLTVL.

The rearrangement links TRBV12-5 to TRBJ2-2; D unresolved. Trimming took 2 bases from V and 5 from J, leaving 0 bases between them. In germline, CDR1 is LGHNT, CDR2 FRNRAP. The CDR3 loop spans 11 amino acids. This CDR3 is CASGLTGELFF. The CDR3 DNA follows: TGTGCTAGTGGTTTGACCGGGGAGCTGTTTTTT.

The V and J genes are TRBV2 and TRBJ1-4; D gene uncertain. This CDR3 is 12 amino acids long. Germline assignment: CDR1 SNHLY and CDR2 FYNNEI. Trimming stripped 4 bases from V and 11 bases from J, with 11 bases between. The CDR3 is CASSVVDGKLFF. The CDR3 DNA is TGTGCCAGCAGTGTCGTGGACGGGAAACTGTTTTTT.